These 25 T cell receptor beta chains share one sample of origin, sequenced in a study of shared clonotypes between healthy human individuals. Method: immunoSEQ multiplex PCR; TCRdb's copy keeps in-frame clones and lacks some. The sample contains 2.5 million or so clones, roughly 92% of which appear only once. The material sequenced was naive CD4+ T cells sorted from blood. Stated subset: CD45RA+ positively selected. The receptors derive from a man aged 18 to 29 in good health.

The rearrangement links TRBV5-6 to TRBJ1-1; D not resolved. The CDR3 runs 12 residues. The germline gives CDR1 SGHDT, CDR2 YYEEEE. The V end was cut by 6 bases, the J end by 1 base, with 7 bases between. This CDR3 is CASTKWNTEAFF. CDR3 nucleotides: TGTGCCAGCACCAAATGGAACACTGAAGCTTTCTTT.

This chain connects TRBV30 to TRBJ1-3; D perhaps matches TRBD1 (5 bases). Germline V gene sequence: CDR1 GTSNPN, CDR2 SVGIG (reference sequence). The V end lost 1 base, the J end lost 0 bases, and 16 bases lay between the germline ends. CDR3 length: 17 residues. This chain's CDR3 is CAWSALLGPSSGNTIYF. The CDR3 DNA reads as TGTGCCTGGAGTGCCCTGCTGGGGCCCAGCTCTGGAAACACCATATATTTT.

With regard to this clone: At one boundary the junction diverges from the germline segment, which might be a read error. Other DNA variants within this sample encode the same CDR3. V and J are TRBV5-1 and TRBJ1-4; TRBD1 aligns across 7 bases. Per germline, CDR1 SGHRS and CDR2 YFSETQ. The CDR3 spans 15 residues. Here the CDR3 DNA reads TGCGCCAGCAGCGCGAGCGGACAGGCCTATGAAAAGCTGTTTTTT. Amino acid sequence: CASSASGQAYEKLFF.

This chain uses TRBV14 with TRBJ2-7; tentative D call: TRBD1 (6 bases). CDR1 SGHDN and CDR2 FVKESK come from the germline V gene. The V end was cut by 1 base, the J end by 7 bases, with 20 bases between. The CDR3 spans 16 residues. Here the CDR3 DNA reads TGTGCCAGCAGCCAAGTAGGGGGAGCAGGGGTCCGGGAGCAGTACTTC. Translating it yields CASSQVGGAGVREQYF.

A single count supports this clone. The chain has TRBV7-8 and TRBJ2-6; D unclear. This CDR3 is built from 16 residues. Germline lookup yields CDR1 SGHVS and CDR2 FQNEAQ. V gave up 6 bases and J gave up 4 bases, with 16 bases separating them. As DNA, the CDR3 is TGTGCCAGCAGTTCGATAATACGAACCGGGGCCAACGTCCTGACTTTC. This encodes CASSSIIRTGANVLTF.

V is TRBV6-5 and J is TRBJ2-7, with TRBD1 as a possible D gene (5 bases). V was shortened by 7 bases and J by 2 bases, with 15 bases between the two germline ends. This CDR3 region has 14 residues. The germline CDR1 and CDR2 sequences are MNHEY and SVGAGI. CDR3 protein: CASISLTAPYEQYF. As DNA, the CDR3 is TGTGCCAGCATTTCATTGACAGCCCCCTACGAGCAGTACTTC.

J is TRBJ2-3 and V is TRBV5-4; 8 positions agree with TRBD1. Germline V CDR1 and CDR2: SGHNT, YYREEE (reference sequence). V lost 3 bases and J lost 4; bases outside the gene matches: 7. The CDR3 length is 15 residues. Here the CDR3 reads CASSYATGEADTQYF. CDR3 nucleotide sequence: TGTGCCAGCAGCTACGCGACAGGGGAGGCAGATACGCAGTATTTT.

CDR3 DNA: TGTGCCAGCAGTTACGACAGGGGGGCCGGGGAGCTGTTTTTT. Its translation is CASSYDRGAGELFF. The chain combines TRBV6-5 with TRBJ2-2; 9 bases match TRBD1. With V trimmed by 2 bases and J by 6 bases, 1 base remained unmatched. The germline V gene encodes CDR1 MNHEY and CDR2 SVGAGI. The CDR3 extends over 14 amino acids.

The chain carries TRBV6-1 and TRBJ1-1; TRBD1 is a possible D gene (6 bases). The V gene lost 7 bases and the J gene lost 4 bases, with 19 bases spanning the gap. The CDR3 loop spans 15 amino acids. In germline, CDR1 is MNHNS, CDR2 SASEGT. In nucleotides, the CDR3 is TGTGCCAGCACCGGCGCGGGGGGGCAGGTCACTGAAGCTTTCTTT. It codes for CASTGAGGQVTEAFF.

The chain couples TRBV18 to TRBJ1-5; TRBD1 matches 7 bases. After removal of 3 bases from V and 4 bases from J, the junction contained 9 bases not matched to a gene. The CDR3 runs 16 residues. Per germline, CDR1 KGHSH and CDR2 LQKENI. The CDR3, as DNA: TGTGCCAGCTCACCGGGTGTGCAGGGGGAAAATCAGCCCCAGCATTTT. As protein: CASSPGVQGENQPQHF.

The rearrangement links TRBV9 to TRBJ1-1, with 7 nucleotides matching TRBD1. The CDR3 consists of 18 residues. Germline values: CDR1 SGDLS, CDR2 YYNGEE. Trimming removed 3 bases from V and 3 bases from J; junction bases left unmatched: 17. CDR3 DNA: TGTGCCAGCAGCGCCTGGGACAGTAGTACGCGGTGGGACACTGAAGCTTTCTTT. This sequence encodes CASSAWDSSTRWDTEAFF.

In the case of this clone: Other DNA sequences within the sample encode an identical CDR3. The chain couples TRBV6-1 to TRBJ1-1; possibly TRBD1 for D (5 bases). The V gene lost 2 bases and the J gene lost 5 bases, with 12 bases spanning the gap. The V gene's germline CDR1 is MNHNS and CDR2 SASEGT. The CDR3 runs to 14 residues. The CDR3, as DNA: TGTGCCAGCAGTGAAAAGGGGCGAGGGACTGAAGCTTTCTTT. Protein sequence: CASSEKGRGTEAFF.

The gene calls are TRBV18 and TRBJ2-7, with D possibly TRBD2 on 6 matching bases. The CDR3 spans 17 residues. Trimming pared 1 base from V and 6 bases from J, leaving 22 bases between. Germline CDR1 and CDR2: KGHSH and LQKENI. The CDR3 reads CASSPRSLEGGSREQYF. For the CDR3, the DNA is TGTGCCAGCTCACCACGCTCTCTTGAGGGAGGTTCCCGCGAGCAGTACTTC.

The J gene is TRBJ2-2, the V gene TRBV5-1; D assignment may be TRBD1 or TRBD2 (5 bases each). Germline V CDR1 and CDR2: SGHRS, YFSETQ. This CDR3 contains 17 residues. The ends were cut back, 4 bases at V and 0 bases at J, with 16 bases in the middle. The CDR3 nucleotides are TGCGCCAGCAGCGCCACCGGGACGCCCGCGAACACCGGGGAGCTGTTTTTT. Amino acids: CASSATGTPANTGELFF. Looking up the rest from reference TRBV5-1 and TRBJ2-2 gives the full variable domain: KAGVTQTPRYLIKTRGQQVTLSCSPISGHRSVSWYQQTPGQGLQFLFEYFSETQRNKGNFPGRFSGRQFSNSRSEMNVSTLELGDSALYLCASSATGTPANTGELFFGEGSRLTVL.

This chain uses TRBV4-3 with TRBJ2-1; 8 bases map to TRBD1. The V and J ends lost 0 bases and 6 bases, in that order; junction bases with no gene match: 7. The CDR3 is 16 amino acids. Germline-derived CDR1 and CDR2 are LGHNA and YSLEER. This chain's CDR3 is CASSQDLGQGTNEQFF. The CDR3 nucleotides are TGCGCCAGCAGCCAAGATCTTGGACAGGGAACCAATGAGCAGTTCTTC.

Of note for this clone: An end of the junction differs from the germline gene, which may be a read error. The chain employs TRBV4-1 and TRBJ2-3, with D perhaps matching TRBD1 (6 bases). The CDR3 contains 15 residues. Germline-derived CDR1 and CDR2 are MGHRA and YSYEKL. The CDR3: CASSALAGARSSRGF. DNA for the CDR3: TGCGCCAGCAGCGCCTTAGCAGGGGCGCGGTCGTCTCGGGGTTTT.

As regards this clone: One end of the junction does not line up with germline, which may come from a read error. The chain links TRBV2 to TRBJ1-5, with a possible D match to TRBD1 (5 bases). Germline V gene sequence: CDR1 SNHLY, CDR2 FYNNEI. This CDR3 has 20 residues. CDR3 in DNA: TGTGCCAGCAGCGAAGACTGGGACTCCCCCGGCCCTTATAGCAATCAGCCCCAGCATTTT. Its protein product is CASSEDWDSPGPYSNQPQHF.

The CDR3 nucleotides are TGTGCCAGCTCACTGGGCGGGTATCAGCCCCAGCATTTT. Encoded protein: CASSLGGYQPQHF. This chain joins TRBV18 and TRBJ1-5, with D unclear. Germline V gene lookup returns CDR1 KGHSH and CDR2 LQKENI. The CDR3 covers 13 residues. Trimming removed 4 bases from V and 5 bases from J, with 9 bases in between.

This chain uses TRBV19 with TRBJ2-5, with 12 nucleotides matching TRBD2. The germline gives CDR1 LNHDA, CDR2 SQIVND (reference sequence). The CDR3 totals 14 residues. After removal of 6 bases from V and 5 bases from J, the junction contained 4 bases not matched to a gene. CDR3 protein: CASSMTSGGETQYF. The CDR3 bases are TGTGCCAGTAGCATGACTAGCGGGGGTGAGACCCAGTACTTC.

The V and J genes are TRBV18 and TRBJ1-4, with TRBD1 as a possible D gene (5 bases). The CDR3 has 17 amino acids. V lost 3 bases, J lost 0 bases, and 14 bases lay in between. The germline V gene has CDR1 KGHSH and CDR2 LQKENI. CDR3 DNA: TGTGCCAGCTCACCTAGTGGGGGAATGGCAACTAATGAAAAACTGTTTTTT. Protein product: CASSPSGGMATNEKLFF.

The V call is TRBV6-4, the J call TRBJ2-2, with a tentative D call TRBD2 (5 bases). The CDR3 sequence is 14 residues long. Trimming removed 4 bases from V and 2 bases from J, with 8 bases in between. CDR1 is MRHNA and CDR2 is SNTAGT in the germline V gene. This CDR3 is CASSVTGNTGELFF. CDR3 in DNA: TGTGCCAGCAGTGTGACGGGAAACACCGGGGAGCTGTTTTTT.

A note on this clone: This sample includes further DNA sequences coding for the same CDR3. The V gene is TRBV5-4, the J gene TRBJ2-3, with 9 bases lining up with TRBD2. This CDR3 region has 16 residues. The trim removed 0 bases at V and 1 base at J, leaving 3 bases unmatched. Looked up from germline, CDR1 is SGHNT and CDR2 is YYREEE (reference sequence). CDR3 amino acids: CASSLVAGGGTDTQYF. The CDR3 DNA reads TGTGCCAGCAGCTTGGTGGCGGGAGGGGGCACAGATACGCAGTATTTT.

The chain combines TRBV6-5 with TRBJ1-5, with D hard to call. The V end was cut by 0 bases, the J end by 7 bases, with 7 bases between. This CDR3 has 13 residues. Germline assignment: CDR1 MNHEY and CDR2 SVGAGI. CDR3 residues: CASSYSFSQPQHF. In DNA, the CDR3 is TGTGCCAGCAGTTACTCGTTTTCGCAGCCCCAGCATTTT.

This chain uses TRBV19 with TRBJ2-3, with no clear D. The germline V and J ends were trimmed by 0 bases and 2 bases, with 9 bases remaining between them. This CDR3 has 15 residues. Germline assignment: CDR1 LNHDA and CDR2 SQIVND (reference sequence). The CDR3: CASSIDQAYTDTQYF. The CDR3, as DNA: TGTGCCAGTAGTATAGATCAGGCCTACACAGATACGCAGTATTTT.

The chain joins TRBV7-9 to TRBJ2-7; the D is unclear. The CDR3 has 16 amino acids. The V gene's germline CDR1 is SEHNR and CDR2 FQNEAQ (reference sequence). The V and J ends lost 1 base and 2 bases respectively, with 15 bases between them. This CDR3 is CASSLVSPVLAYEQYF. The CDR3 coding sequence is TGTGCCAGCAGCTTAGTGTCGCCGGTTTTAGCCTACGAGCAGTACTTC.